Presented here are 29 T cell receptor beta chains from one specimen sequenced in a study of control samples from healthy donors and cancer patients. Method: immunoSEQ multiplex PCR; TCRdb's copy keeps in-frame clones and lacks some. The sample yields about 97,000 clones, approximately 90% seen once. Sequences were obtained from blood. These receptors originate from a man younger than 45 in good health.

This chain uses TRBV11-2 with TRBJ1-2, with TRBD1 matching over 9 bases. V was pared by 4 bases and J by 5 bases, with 11 bases of the junction left unmatched. This CDR3 spans 16 amino acids. Germline loops: CDR1 SGHAT, CDR2 FQNNGV. The CDR3 protein is CASSSARDRAGYGYTF. In DNA, the CDR3 is TGTGCCAGCAGCTCAGCCCGGGACAGGGCGGGGTATGGCTACACCTTC. Together with reference TRBV11-2 and TRBJ1-2, the CDR3 gives the full variable domain: EAGVAQSPRYKIIEKRQSVAFWCNPISGHATLYWYQQILGQGPKLLIQFQNNGVVDDSQLPKDRFSAERLKGVDSTLKIQPAKLEDSAVYLCASSSARDRAGYGYTFGSGTRLTVV.

The V gene is TRBV10-1, the J gene TRBJ2-1; 8 positions agree with TRBD1. The CDR3 totals 15 residues. Germline-derived CDR1 and CDR2 are WNHNN and SYGVQD (reference sequence). The ends lost 4 bases at V and 5 bases at J; junction bases unmatched: 7. The DNA for the CDR3 is TGCGCCAGCAGTGTCGGACAGGGAGATAACAATGAGCAGTTCTTC. This encodes CASSVGQGDNNEQFF.

This clone was seen a few times. V and J are TRBV4-1 and TRBJ2-5; D may correspond to TRBD1 or TRBD2 (5 bases each). The CDR3 spans 18 residues. Deletions cut 1 base from V and 2 bases from J, with 20 bases between. The germline V gene has CDR1 MGHRA and CDR2 YSYEKL. DNA of the CDR3: TGCGCCAGCAGCCAAGGCCGCGGAAGGGGACCGCGTCAAGAGACCCAGTACTTC. Protein: CASSQGRGRGPRQETQYF.

The chain links TRBV30 to TRBJ1-5; perhaps TRBD1 as D (5 bases). This CDR3 is 16 amino acids long. Trimming cost V 0 bases and J 3 bases, with 15 bases left between them. Germline values: CDR1 GTSNPN, CDR2 SVGIG (reference sequence). CDR3 bases: TGTGCCTGGAGTGTAGCCCGTTTCGGACACAATCAGCCCCAGCATTTT. Its protein is CAWSVARFGHNQPQHF. Full variable domain (remainder filled in from reference TRBV30 and TRBJ1-5): SQTIHQWPATLVQPVGSPLSLECTVEGTSNPNLYWYRQAAGRGLQLLFYSVGIGQISSEVPQNLSASRPQDRQFILSSKKLLLSDSGFYLCAWSVARFGHNQPQHFGDGTRLSIL.

V is TRBV3-1 (or the pseudogene TRBV3-2) and J is TRBJ2-3; D unresolved. Germline V CDR1 and CDR2: LGHDT, YNNKEL (reference sequence). This CDR3 spans 14 amino acids. The ends were cut back, 0 bases at V and 2 bases at J, with 6 bases in the middle. The CDR3 is CASSQEIATDTQYF. CDR3 DNA: TGTGCCAGCAGCCAAGAAATAGCCACAGATACGCAGTATTTT.

The genes are TRBV28 and TRBJ1-1; a weak D match, TRBD1 (5 bases). The CDR3 loop spans 16 amino acids. Germline assignment: CDR1 MDHEN and CDR2 SYDVKM. The V and J ends lost 6 bases and 0 bases respectively, with 17 bases between them. In nucleotides, the CDR3 is TGTGCCAGCAGCAAAACTGGATGGGGCTTGAACACTGAAGCTTTCTTT. Protein sequence: CASSKTGWGLNTEAFF.

This clone was recorded only once. The chain recombines TRBV30 with TRBJ2-7; TRBD1 matches 9 bases. The CDR3 runs to 14 residues. After removal of 1 base from V and 3 bases from J, the junction contained 4 bases not matched to a gene. Germline lookup yields CDR1 GTSNPN and CDR2 SVGIG (reference sequence). The CDR3 region has the DNA TGTGCCTGGAGTGGGGACAGGGATCTCTACGAGCAGTACTTC. Translation: CAWSGDRDLYEQYF.

The J gene is TRBJ2-3, the V gene TRBV12-5; TRBD1 matches 9 bases. V shed 4 bases, J shed 4 bases, and the junction held 15 bases outside the gene matches. The CDR3 runs to 18 residues. Germline-derived CDR1 and CDR2 are LGHNT and FRNRAP. The CDR3 region has the DNA TGTGCTAGTGGTTGGGGTACCCCGGGACAGGGACACTCAGATACGCAGTATTTT. It specifies CASGWGTPGQGHSDTQYF.

The chain couples TRBV6-1 to TRBJ1-4, with TRBD1 matching over 7 bases. Germline V lookup: CDR1 MNHNS, CDR2 SASEGT. CDR3 length equals 16 residues. The J segment lost 3 bases and the V segment lost 5 bases, leaving 9 bases of the junction unmatched. The CDR3 sequence is CASSKGTVRANEKLFF. The CDR3 nucleotides are TGTGCCAGCAGTAAAGGGACAGTTCGGGCTAATGAAAAACTGTTTTTT.

This chain joins TRBV25-1 and TRBJ1-1; D might be TRBD1 (6 bases). CDR1 is MGHDK, CDR2 SYGVNS, per germline. There are 13 residues in the CDR3. Trimming left V 6 bases short and J 7 bases short, with 15 bases between. CDR3 bases: TGTGCCAGCAGAGCAGGGGAGGCCATTGAAGCTTTCTTT. It specifies CASRAGEAIEAFF.

The chain joins TRBV19 to TRBJ1-2; D possibly corresponds to TRBD1 (5 bases). The CDR3 covers 12 residues. Germline CDR1 LNHDA, CDR2 SQIVND (reference sequence). Deletions cut 6 bases from V and 7 bases from J, with 12 bases between. This CDR3 is CASSDSVGGYTF. In nucleotides, the CDR3 is TGTGCCAGTAGCGACAGCGTTGGTGGCTACACCTTC.

For this clone: At the DNA level, this CDR3 is encoded by other sequences in the same sample as well. Here the CDR3 DNA reads TGTGCCACCGGGCTCACCGGGACCTCCTACAATGAGCAGTTCTTC. It is translated as CATGLTGTSYNEQFF. The V and J genes are TRBV24-1 and TRBJ2-1; D possibly uses TRBD1 or TRBD2 (5 bases each). The V gene lost 9 bases and the J gene lost 0 bases, with 14 bases spanning the gap. Germline values: CDR1 KGHDR, CDR2 SFDVKD. The length of the CDR3 is 15 residues.

V usage is TRBV3-1 (or the pseudogene TRBV3-2) and J usage is TRBJ2-1; 9 nucleotides align to TRBD2. J was trimmed by 2 bases and V by 1 base; bases with no gene match: 3. The germline V gene has CDR1 LGHDT and CDR2 YNNKEL (reference sequence). This CDR3 has 16 amino acids. CDR3 region: CASSQVAGVPYNEQFF. The CDR3 DNA follows: TGTGCCAGCAGCCAAGTAGCGGGAGTTCCCTACAATGAGCAGTTCTTC.

The gene calls are TRBV27 and TRBJ1-5; tentatively, D is TRBD1 (6 bases). The V gene's germline CDR1 is MNHEY and CDR2 SMNVEV (reference sequence). V gave up 8 bases and J gave up 2 bases, with 22 bases separating them. The CDR3 is 17 amino acids. The CDR3 DNA is TGTGCCAGCCCCCATTGGGCGGACACAGGGCGCAATCAGCCCCAGCATTTT. It specifies CASPHWADTGRNQPQHF.

The chain has TRBV28 and TRBJ1-2, with D possibly being TRBD1 (5 bases). The germline V and J ends were trimmed by 5 bases and 8 bases, with 15 bases remaining between them. The germline V gene encodes CDR1 MDHEN and CDR2 SYDVKM. CDR3 length equals 13 residues. The CDR3 region is CASSKWARTGYTF. The CDR3 region has the DNA TGTGCCAGCAGTAAATGGGCAAGGACAGGCTACACCTTC.

This clone has just a few counts. This rearrangement joins TRBV28 to TRBJ2-1; D might be TRBD1 or TRBD2, each matching 5 bases. V lost 5 bases and J lost 5, with 19 bases in between. CDR1 and CDR2 (germline): MDHEN, SYDVKM. The CDR3 has 16 amino acids. The CDR3 region is CASSPEVQRGDNEQFF. The CDR3 DNA reads as TGTGCCAGCAGTCCCGAGGTACAGCGAGGGGACAATGAGCAGTTCTTC.

V usage is TRBV13 and J usage is TRBJ2-7, with D perhaps given as TRBD1 or TRBD2 (5 bases each). The CDR3 covers 14 residues. The V and J ends lost 5 bases and 6 bases respectively, with 17 bases between them. The V gene's germline CDR1 is PRHDT and CDR2 FYEKMQ (reference sequence). For the CDR3, the DNA is TGTGCCAGCAGCCGGTCTCGGGGCGCCTCCGAGCAGTACTTC. Protein product: CASSRSRGASEQYF.

This chain joins TRBV7-6 and TRBJ2-7; D tentatively fits TRBD1 or TRBD2 (5 bases each). Looked up from germline, CDR1 is SGHVS and CDR2 is FNYEAQ. The CDR3 length is 13 residues. V was pared by 1 base and J by 6 bases, with 10 bases between. The CDR3 DNA sequence: TGTGCCAGCAGCTTAGGAACTAGGGGCGAGCAGTACTTC. Translated: CASSLGTRGEQYF.

This sequence joins TRBV28 and TRBJ2-1; 11 bases map to TRBD2. Trimming removed 6 bases from V and 9 bases from J; junction bases left unmatched: 10. The germline CDR1 and CDR2 sequences are MDHEN and SYDVKM. The CDR3 runs 15 residues. The CDR3 loop reads CASRLPTSGSGEQFF. CDR3 in DNA: TGTGCCAGCAGGCTGCCCACTAGCGGGAGCGGTGAGCAGTTCTTC.

This sequence joins TRBV7-9 and TRBJ2-7; 10 bases map to TRBD1. The CDR3 totals 15 residues. Germline assignment: CDR1 SEHNR and CDR2 FQNEAQ (reference sequence). V shed 5 bases and J 5 bases; nucleotides not matched to a gene: 9. CDR3 sequence reads: CASSAPGTGDHEQYF. CDR3 nucleotide sequence: TGTGCCAGCAGCGCCCCCGGGACAGGGGACCACGAGCAGTACTTC.

The V call is TRBV30, the J call TRBJ1-2; 12 bases map to TRBD1. The CDR3 length is 17 residues. Germline V lookup: CDR1 GTSNPN, CDR2 SVGIG (reference sequence). V gave up 3 bases and J gave up 5 bases; unmatched junction bases: 13. The CDR3: CAWRLRSGTGGVYGYTF. The CDR3, as DNA: TGTGCCTGGAGGCTTAGGAGCGGGACAGGGGGCGTATATGGCTACACCTTC.

V gene TRBV11-2 combines with J gene TRBJ2-7, with a weak D call TRBD1 (5 bases). This CDR3 comprises 14 residues. Germline V gives CDR1 SGHAT, CDR2 FQNNGV. V shed 3 bases and J shed 2 bases, with 11 bases lying between them. The CDR3 sequence: CASSFAGSTYEQYV. DNA of the CDR3: TGTGCCAGCAGCTTCGCAGGGTCGACCTACGAGCAGTACGTC.

V usage is TRBV29-1 and J usage is TRBJ1-1; D is uncertain. Germline assignment: CDR1 SQVTM and CDR2 ANQGSEA. With 1 base removed from V and 5 bases from J, the gap between germline ends came to 11 bases. The CDR3 contains 13 residues. The CDR3 nucleotides read TGCAGCGTTGAAGTGACCTCGGCGACTGAAGCTTTCTTT. Translated: CSVEVTSATEAFF.

The CDR3 loop reads CASSLGWASGNTIYF. The CDR3 DNA is TGTGCCAGCAGCTTAGGTTGGGCGTCGGGAAACACCATATATTTT. This chain uses TRBV7-9 with TRBJ1-3; no clear D. There are 15 residues in the CDR3. The V and J ends lost 1 base and 4 bases respectively, with 11 bases between them. The germline gives CDR1 SEHNR, CDR2 FQNEAQ (reference sequence).

The chain uses TRBV6-1 and TRBJ2-7; D is possibly TRBD2 (6 bases). The CDR3 spans 16 residues. The germline V and J ends were trimmed by 3 bases and 3 bases, with 18 bases remaining between them. In germline, CDR1 is MNHNS, CDR2 SASEGT. In nucleotides, the CDR3 is TGTGCCAGCAGTGAGCTGCGGGGCGGTTGGGGCTACGAGCAGTACGTC. Protein product: CASSELRGGWGYEQYV.

The chain carries TRBV27 and TRBJ2-1; D is undetermined. CDR3 size: 11 residues. V dropped 5 bases and J dropped 6 bases, with 5 bases sitting between them. Germline V gene sequence: CDR1 MNHEY, CDR2 SMNVEV (reference sequence). CDR3 sequence: CASSNSNEQFF. The DNA for the CDR3 is TGTGCCAGCAGTAACAGCAATGAGCAGTTCTTC.

This chain links TRBV7-8 with TRBJ1-2, with D perhaps TRBD1 (6 bases). Trimming removed 1 base from V and 8 bases from J, with 17 bases in between. Germline values: CDR1 SGHVS, CDR2 FQNEAQ. The CDR3 extends over 15 amino acids. The CDR3 protein is CASSLVVPTGGGYTF. CDR3 bases: TGTGCCAGCAGCTTAGTAGTCCCGACAGGTGGCGGCTACACCTTC. Full variable domain (outside the CDR3, taken from reference TRBV7-8 and TRBJ1-2): GAGVSQSPRYKVAKRGQDVALRCDPISGHVSLFWYQQALGQGPEFLTYFQNEAQLDKSGLPSDRFFAERPEGSVSTLKIQRTQQEDSAVYLCASSLVVPTGGGYTFGSGTRLTVV.

The rearrangement links TRBV27 to TRBJ1-4; D remains unclear. Per germline, CDR1 MNHEY and CDR2 SMNVEV (reference sequence). The V end was cut by 2 bases, the J end by 1 base, with 8 bases between. CDR3 length equals 15 residues. CDR3 bases: TGTGCCAGCAGTTTACGCCGGGAAACTAATGAAAAACTGTTTTTT. The encoded protein is CASSLRRETNEKLFF.

This clone has just one count. The gene calls are TRBV7-2 and TRBJ2-2; D is undetermined. Germline assignment: CDR1 SGHTA and CDR2 FQGNSA. Trimming took off 3 bases at V and 5 bases at J, with 4 bases between the two ends. This CDR3 spans 12 amino acids. The CDR3 region is CASSFVTGELFF. The CDR3 DNA reads as TGTGCCAGCAGCTTTGTGACCGGGGAGCTGTTTTTT.